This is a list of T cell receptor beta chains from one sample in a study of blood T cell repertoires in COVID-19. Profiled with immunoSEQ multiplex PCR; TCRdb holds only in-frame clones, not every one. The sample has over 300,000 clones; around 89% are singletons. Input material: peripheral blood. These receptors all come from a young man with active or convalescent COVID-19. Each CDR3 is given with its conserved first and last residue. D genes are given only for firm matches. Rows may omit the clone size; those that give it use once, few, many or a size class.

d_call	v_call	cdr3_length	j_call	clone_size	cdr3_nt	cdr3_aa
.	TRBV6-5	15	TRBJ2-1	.	TGTGCCAGCGCGTTCAGGGTGGCTGGCTACAATGAGCAGTTCTTC	CASAFRVAGYNEQFF
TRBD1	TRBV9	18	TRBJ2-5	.	TGTGCCAGCAGCGTAGAGGGGGACAGGGGGCCTGAAGGAGAGACCCAGTACTTC	CASSVEGDRGPEGETQYF
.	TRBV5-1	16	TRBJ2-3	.	TGCGCCAGCAGCTGGGGGGACAGAAGGTTTCCAGATACGCAGTATTTT	CASSWGDRRFPDTQYF
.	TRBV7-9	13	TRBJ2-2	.	TGTGCCAGCAGTACGGGGACACCGGATCGGCTGTTTTTT	CASSTGTPDRLFF
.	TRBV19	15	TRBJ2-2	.	TGTGCCAGTAGTACCGGGACTCCCACTGGGGAGGAGCTGTTTTTT	CASSTGTPTGEELFF
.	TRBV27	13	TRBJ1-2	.	TGTGCCAGCAGCGCAACAGGGAACTATGGCTACACCTTC	CASSATGNYGYTF
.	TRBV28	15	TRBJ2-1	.	TGTGCCAGCAGCCAGACAGGAGAATACTACAATGAGCAGTTCTTC	CASSQTGEYYNEQFF
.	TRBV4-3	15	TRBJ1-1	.	TGCGCCAGCAGCCAACCAAAACAGTTGAACACTGAAGCTTTCTTT	CASSQPKQLNTEAFF
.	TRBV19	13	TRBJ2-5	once	TGTGCCAGTAGTGCCGGGAATTACCAGACCCAGTACTTC	CASSAGNYQTQYF
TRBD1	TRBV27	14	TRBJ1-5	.	TGTGCCAGCAGTTTAACAGGGGCCGGTGGGCCCCAGCATTTT	CASSLTGAGGPQHF